This T cell receptor (beta chain) derives from a study of circulating CD8 cells and anti-PD-1 response in melanoma. Four subsets defined by PD-1 and/or TIGIT were sorted from live CD3+CD8+TCRalphabeta+ cells. The QIAseq Immune Repertoire TCR panel built the libraries from roughly 15 ng of total RNA. TCRdb passed the reads through MiXCR, listing each CDR3 protein once. The table lists 550 to 650 distinct CDR3 sequences, about 5.6% of them singletons, with 35% to 45% in the top ten. By frequency in the sample, this clonotype is large. Antigen: not known. Study-level points and caveats: Published repertoire comparisons used only baseline and M1 samples from a small cohort with few responders.

The clonotype originates from a human donor with melanoma. Sequenced here: CD8+ T cells from PBMCs, sampled at baseline or after one month of anti-PD-1 therapy (not recorded which).

The CDR3 sequence: CASSPANYEQYF. CDR3 nucleotides: TGTGCCAGCAGCCCGGCGAACTACGAGCAGTACTTC. The V and J genes are TRBV14 and TRBJ2-7; D gene unclear. Germline lookup yields CDR1 SGHDN and CDR2 FVKESK. This CDR3 region has 12 residues. V lost 4 bases to trimming and J lost 3 bases, with 7 bases between them.